The present T cell receptor (beta chain) was sequenced within a study of shared clonotypes between healthy human individuals. The assay was immunoSEQ multiplex PCR, and TCRdb's table has in-frame clones only and misses some. The sample includes 2 million to 2.5 million clones, approximately 93% seen only once; the top ten take 0.35% to 0.5%. Study outcomes and limitations: Generation probability values for non-shared clonotypes were lower than those for clonotypes shared by all four donors. Rarefaction curves obtained for sorted subsets showed sequencing incomplete despite large depth. Having only a few donors restricted how much genetic and exposure-history diversity was captured.

Of note for this clone: Antigen: not known.

The V segment lost 3 bases and the J segment 5 bases; nucleotides outside the gene matches: 3. The CDR3 has 15 residues. CDR1 is SGHDT and CDR2 is YYEEEE in the germline V gene. The clonotype was recovered from a man younger than 30 in good health. Some clones in this sample may be carry-over from other donors' samples. Sequenced input: naive CD4+ T cells from PBMCs. Subset here: CD45RA+ positively selected. This chain connects TRBV5-6 to TRBJ2-2, with TRBD2 matching 11 bases. CDR3 sequence: CASSYSGRGTGELFF. CDR3 in DNA: TGTGCCAGCAGCTATAGCGGGAGGGGAACCGGGGAGCTGTTTTTT.